One sample yielded the 22 T cell receptor beta chains listed below, sequenced in a study of CD8+CD57+ T cells in acquired aplastic anemia (dated by TCRdb to the late 2010s). TCRdb shows the sequencer as Illumina HiSeq 2000. Genomic DNA served as template for TCR beta VDJ combination and CDR3 sequence profiling. TCRdb trimmed public reads at Q25 via fastp, called clones via MiXCR and kept in-frame beta chains. One record per CDR3 amino acid sequence lists the most common genes and DNA. This sample lists nearly 60,000 distinct CDR3 sequences; roughly 60% were detected once. The leading ten clones occupy around 15% of the sample. Flow cytometry had shown CD8+CD57+ cell expansion in the patients selected for sequencing. The sample consisted of sorted CD4+, CD8+, or CD8+CD57+ T cells (not recorded which) from PBMCs. Every receptor here comes from a human donor with aplastic anemia.

In its sample, this clonotype was seen many times. This chain joins TRBV4-3 and TRBJ1-1, with no clear D. The V and J ends lost 1 base and 8 bases respectively, with 11 bases between them. The germline V gene encodes CDR1 LGHNA and CDR2 YSLEER. The CDR3 covers 13 residues. CDR3 sequence reads: CASSQGWATEAFF. In nucleotides, the CDR3 is TGCGCCAGCAGCCAAGGATGGGCGACAGAAGCTTTCTTT.

Worth noting for this clonotype: Mismatch with germline at one junction end may stem from a read error. The chain joins TRBV7-7 to TRBJ2-5; D is uncertain. The CDR3 totals 13 residues. Looked up from germline, CDR1 is SSHAT and CDR2 is FNYEAQ (reference sequence). The CDR3 DNA follows: TGTGCTAGCAGCTTAGGCAGTCAAGAGACCCAGTACTTC. It specifies CASSLGSQETQYF. The whole variable domain, filled in from reference TRBV7-7 and TRBJ2-5, reads GAGVSQSPRYKVTKRGQDVTLRCDPISSHATLYWYQQALGQGPEFLTYFNYEAQPDKSGLPSDRFSAERPEGSISTLTIQRTEQRDSAMYRCASSLGSQETQYFGPGTRLLVL.

This clonotype was counted at least ten times. V and J are TRBV6-2 or TRBV6-3 and TRBJ2-3, with 10 bases fitting TRBD1. V dropped 5 bases and J dropped 4; count of bases not matched to a gene: 6. Germline V CDR1 and CDR2: MNHEY, SVGEGT. The CDR3 has 15 amino acids. The CDR3 loop reads CASSPGQGNADTQYF. The CDR3, as DNA: TGTGCCAGCAGTCCGGGACAGGGGAATGCAGATACGCAGTATTTT.

The V call is TRBV27, the J call TRBJ2-1; a possible D gene is TRBD1 (5 bases). The CDR3 runs to 11 residues. CDR1 and CDR2 from the germline V gene are MNHEY and SMNVEV (reference sequence). V was clipped by 6 bases and J by 16 bases, with 16 bases between them. CDR3 region: CASSHDSTRFF. CDR3 sequence (DNA): TGTGCCAGCAGCCACGACAGCACTCGATTCTTC.

This sequence joins TRBV7-8 and TRBJ2-1, with 7 positions matching TRBD2. This CDR3 is 16 amino acids long. From germline, CDR1 is SGHVS and CDR2 FQNEAQ. V was clipped by 5 bases and J by 3 bases; unmatched bases: 10. CDR3 amino acids: CASSPDGTTFYNEQFF. The CDR3 bases are TGTGCCAGCAGCCCGGACGGGACTACATTCTACAATGAGCAGTTCTTC.

This clonotype occurred many times. The chain employs TRBV7-9 and TRBJ2-1; TRBD2 agrees at 12 bases. Trimming removed 1 base from V and 10 bases from J; junction bases left unmatched: 8. This CDR3 contains 16 residues. Germline-derived CDR1 and CDR2 are SEHNR and FQNEAQ (reference sequence). The CDR3, as DNA: TGTGCCAGCAGCTTAGGGGCTAGCGGGGGGGCCTGGGAGCAGTTCTTC. As protein: CASSLGASGGAWEQFF.

The chain employs TRBV7-2 and TRBJ1-1; D is unresolved. Trimming shortened V by 11 bases and J by 2 bases, and 9 bases separated the two germline ends. This CDR3 has 11 residues. Germline assignment: CDR1 SGHTA and CDR2 FQGNSA. CDR3 bases: TGTGCCCAGGAGAGAAACACTGAAGCTTTCTTT. Translating gives CAQERNTEAFF.

The chain combines TRBV27 with TRBJ1-5, with D perhaps TRBD1 (6 bases). CDR3 length: 16 amino acids. Trimming left V 6 bases short and J 6 bases short, with 21 bases between. From germline, CDR1 is MNHEY and CDR2 SMNVEV (reference sequence). The CDR3 spells CASRRENRAPSQPQHF. DNA for the CDR3: TGTGCCAGCAGAAGAGAGAACAGGGCTCCCAGTCAGCCCCAGCATTTT.

CDR3 sequence: CASSMGFWEKLFF. The CDR3 coding sequence is TGTGCCAGTAGTATGGGCTTTTGGGAAAAACTGTTTTTT. V and J are TRBV19 and TRBJ1-4; D is ambiguous. CDR1 and CDR2 from the germline V gene are LNHDA and SQIVND (reference sequence). CDR3 length: 13 amino acids. V lost 3 bases to trimming and J lost 8 bases, with 10 bases between them.

The chain employs TRBV19 and TRBJ2-3, with 9 bases identical to TRBD1. The CDR3 length is 16 residues. Germline-derived CDR1 and CDR2 are LNHDA and SQIVND (reference sequence). V lost 5 bases and J lost 4; bases outside the gene matches: 10. CDR3 bases: TGTGCCAGTAGTTTGGGGACAGGGTCGGTCGCAGATACGCAGTATTTT. Its protein is CASSLGTGSVADTQYF.

This sequence joins TRBV10-3 and TRBJ2-1, with 8 bases that match TRBD1. CDR3 length: 15 residues. V lost 8 bases, J lost 10 bases, and 16 bases stayed unmatched. CDR1 is ENHRY and CDR2 is SYGVKD in the germline V gene. The CDR3 DNA reads TGTGCCATCGGGACAGGACAAGGAGTTGGGTTGGAGCAGTTCTTC. Translated: CAIGTGQGVGLEQFF.

The V gene is TRBV2, the J gene TRBJ2-5; 10 bases agree with TRBD2. This CDR3 is built from 14 residues. CDR1 and CDR2 from the germline V gene are SNHLY and FYNNEI. The J segment lost 4 bases and the V segment lost 5 bases, leaving 4 bases of the junction unmatched. This CDR3 is CASSKQRGGETQYF. The CDR3 DNA follows: TGTGCCAGCAGTAAGCAGCGGGGGGGAGAGACCCAGTACTTC.

The chain links TRBV7-9 to TRBJ2-7; no definite D call. The CDR3 is made up of 13 amino acids. From germline, CDR1 is SEHNR and CDR2 FQNEAQ (reference sequence). V was clipped by 11 bases and J by 1 base, with 15 bases between them. Here the CDR3 DNA reads TGTGCCGGTGAACTGACACCTTCCTACGAGCAGTACTTC. The encoded protein is CAGELTPSYEQYF.

As DNA, the CDR3 is TGTGCCACCCCCGGCCCAGCCTCCTACGAGCAGTACTTC. As protein: CATPGPASYEQYF. The gene calls are TRBV7-2 and TRBJ2-7; D call uncertain. The CDR3 length is 13 residues. V lost 10 bases and J 0 bases, leaving 13 bases between the germline ends. Germline CDR1 and CDR2: SGHTA and FQGNSA.

The table lists this clonotype with many counts. The chain uses TRBV7-9 and TRBJ2-3; 10 bases are a match to TRBD2. This CDR3 is 15 amino acids long. The V segment lost 4 bases and the J segment 3 bases; nucleotides outside the gene matches: 4. Germline lookup yields CDR1 SEHNR and CDR2 FQNEAQ (reference sequence). This chain's CDR3 is CASSSTSGATDTQYF. CDR3 coding DNA: TGTGCCAGCAGCTCTACTAGCGGGGCAACAGATACGCAGTATTTT.

This chain links TRBV12-5 with TRBJ2-5; D possibly uses TRBD1 or TRBD2 (5 bases each). Per the germline V gene, CDR1 is LGHNT and CDR2 is FRNRAP. This CDR3 has 14 residues. V lost 6 bases, J lost 7 bases, and 18 bases lay in between. CDR3 coding DNA: TGTGCTAGTGGACCCCCGGGACGGTCGGCGACCCAGTACTTC. This sequence encodes CASGPPGRSATQYF.

Details on this clonotype: The CDR3 ends on some other residue instead of the conserved phenylalanine or tryptophan, so this is likely a read error. The DNA is left out, because the CDR3 cannot be placed on it with certainty; the CDR3 is given as TCRdb lists it. This chain joins TRBV2 and TRBJ1-2; the table calls TRBD1, which could not be checked here. Germline V lookup: CDR1 SNHLY, CDR2 FYNNEI. Including both end residues, the CDR3 is 10 amino acids long. The CDR3 sequence: CASSGTSSSY.

The J gene is TRBJ1-2, the V gene TRBV29-1; tentatively, D is TRBD1 (6 bases). The germline CDR1 and CDR2 sequences are SQVTM and ANQGSEA. The CDR3 is 15 amino acids. Trimming took off 7 bases at V and 2 bases at J, with 20 bases between the two ends. The CDR3 DNA is TGCAGCGCTGACAACTCAGGACAGATAAACTATGGCTACACCTTC. This sequence encodes CSADNSGQINYGYTF.

V is TRBV10-2 and J is TRBJ1-4; tentatively, D is TRBD1 (5 bases). Germline loops: CDR1 WSHSY, CDR2 SAAADI. CDR3 length equals 14 residues. The V end was cut by 8 bases, the J end by 8 bases, with 18 bases between. The DNA for the CDR3 is TGCGCCAGCGAAAGGGCGTGCAGGGTAGAAAAACTGTTTTTT. This sequence encodes CASERACRVEKLFF.

This chain joins TRBV20-1 and TRBJ2-1; D gene ambiguous. V was shortened by 2 bases and J by 6 bases, with 8 bases between the two germline ends. Germline-derived CDR1 and CDR2 are DFQATT and SNEGSKA (reference sequence). This CDR3 comprises 12 residues. CDR3 loop: CSARLEFNEQFF. CDR3 coding DNA: TGCAGTGCTAGACTGGAGTTCAATGAGCAGTTCTTC.

The chain employs TRBV29-1 and TRBJ1-1; D gene uncertain. The CDR3 has 12 amino acids. CDR1 SQVTM and CDR2 ANQGSEA come from the germline V gene. Trimming stripped 5 bases from V and 1 base from J, with 8 bases between. DNA for the CDR3: TGCAGCGTTTTAGGCCGGAACACTGAAGCTTTCTTT. Translating gives CSVLGRNTEAFF.

This clonotype has a count of ten or more. The chain combines TRBV6-1 with TRBJ1-2, with 8 bases fitting TRBD1. This CDR3 comprises 13 residues. The ends lost 10 bases at V and 2 bases at J; junction bases unmatched: 6. Per germline, CDR1 MNHNS and CDR2 SASEGT. CDR3 in DNA: TGTGCCAACTCGGACAGGGAGAACTATGGCTACACCTTC. Translating gives CANSDRENYGYTF.